Listed below are T cell receptor beta chains from one sample, sequenced in a study of technical replicates of blood from a handful of donors. TCRdb keeps only in-frame clones here, not all; method: immunoSEQ multiplex PCR. The top ten clones hold about 0.37% of a sample with 79,000 or so clones, 93% of them seen once. Sequenced sample: T cells isolated from PBMCs. These receptors were obtained from a human donor in good health. The CDR3 runs from the conserved cysteine through the conserved F or W. A D gene is named only where the DNA matches it firmly. Not every row has a clone size; where given, it reads once, few, many or a size class.

TRBD2,NA,TRBV5-8,TRBJ2-1,CASVSGRGLNEQFF,TGTGCCAGTGTTAGCGGGAGGGGTTTGAATGAGCAGTTCTTC
NA,NA,TRBV27,TRBJ2-7,CATTGQTLEQYF,TGTGCCACAACGGGACAAACCCTCGAGCAGTACTTC
TRBD2,NA,TRBV7-2,TRBJ2-7,CASSLAGGSFTYEQYF,TGTGCCAGCAGCTTAGCAGGCGGGAGTTTCACTTACGAGCAGTACTTC
NA,NA,TRBV7-3,TRBJ2-2,CASSLRPDSNTGELFF,TGTGCCAGCAGCTTACGCCCCGACAGCAACACCGGGGAGCTGTTTTTT
TRBD1,NA,TRBV30,TRBJ2-2,CAWSGQGARELFF,TGTGCCTGGAGTGGGCAGGGGGCCAGGGAGCTGTTTTTT
TRBD1,NA,TRBV4-3,TRBJ1-3,CASSQVGTGADTIYF,TGCGCCAGCAGCCAAGTTGGAACAGGGGCCGACACCATATATTTT
TRBD1,NA,TRBV19,TRBJ1-4,CASSSTGATNEKLFF,TGTGCCAGTAGTAGCACAGGGGCAACTAATGAAAAACTGTTTTTT
TRBD1,NA,TRBV7-9,TRBJ2-2,CASDQGVTNTGELFF,TGTGCCAGCGACCAGGGGGTTACGAACACCGGGGAGCTGTTTTTT
NA,NA,TRBV29-1,TRBJ1-1,CSVEGRLRGPEAFF,TGCAGCGTTGAGGGCAGGCTGCGAGGGCCTGAAGCTTTCTTT
TRBD1,once,TRBV28,TRBJ1-2,CASPTGNYGYTF,TGTGCCAGTCCGACAGGGAACTATGGCTACACCTTC
NA,once,TRBV11-2,TRBJ2-2,CASSFPLRRANTGELFF,TGTGCCAGCAGCTTCCCTCTACGGAGGGCGAACACCGGGGAGCTGTTTTTT
TRBD2,NA,TRBV6-5,TRBJ2-7,CASSPTSTYEQYF,TGTGCCAGCAGTCCGACTAGCACCTACGAGCAGTACTTC
TRBD1,NA,TRBV4-2,TRBJ1-3,CASSQVAGGTFGNTIYF,TGTGCCAGCAGCCAAGTGGCAGGGGGAACGTTCGGAAACACCATATATTTT
NA,NA,TRBV9,TRBJ1-5,CASSVGAYSNQPQHF,TGTGCCAGCAGCGTGGGGGCTTATAGCAATCAGCCCCAGCATTTT
TRBD1,NA,TRBV7-3,TRBJ1-2,CASSLFLGTGFGYTF,TGTGCCAGCAGCTTATTCCTCGGGACAGGGTTTGGCTACACCTTC
TRBD2,once,TRBV9,TRBJ2-7,CASSPSGTSGSYEQYF,TGTGCCAGCAGCCCAAGTGGGACTAGCGGAAGTTACGAGCAGTACTTC
TRBD1,NA,TRBV9,TRBJ2-5,CASSVEAGGFETQYF,TGTGCCAGCAGCGTAGAGGCAGGGGGCTTTGAGACCCAGTACTTC
TRBD2,NA,TRBV10-3,TRBJ2-1,CAISPSGSASYNEQFF,TGTGCCATCAGCCCTAGCGGGAGCGCCTCCTACAATGAGCAGTTCTTC
NA,once,TRBV25-1,TRBJ2-5,CASSEDRAGNEETQYF,TGTGCCAGCAGTGAAGATCGGGCAGGGAATGAGGAGACCCAGTACTTC
TRBD1,NA,TRBV15,TRBJ1-5,CATSRDHRGQPQHF,TGTGCCACCAGCAGAGATCACAGGGGTCAGCCCCAGCATTTT
TRBD1,NA,TRBV28,TRBJ2-1,CASSVIGQGLFNEQFF,TGTGCCAGCAGTGTAATCGGACAGGGATTATTCAATGAGCAGTTCTTC
NA,NA,TRBV9,TRBJ1-3,CASSLTGSSGNTIYF,TGTGCCAGCAGCTTAACAGGAAGCTCTGGAAACACCATATATTTT
NA,NA,TRBV15,TRBJ2-7,CATSRAGDEQYF,TGTGCCACCAGCAGAGCAGGGGACGAGCAGTACTTC
TRBD1,few,TRBV6-5,TRBJ1-2,CASRDRDYGYTF,TGTGCCAGCAGGGACAGGGACTATGGCTACACCTTC
TRBD2,NA,TRBV29-1,TRBJ2-3,CSAAPGGTDTQYF,TGCAGCGCTGCCCCGGGAGGAACAGATACGCAGTATTTT
TRBD1,NA,TRBV30,TRBJ1-2,CAWSARQGQANYGYTF,TGTGCCTGGAGCGCCAGACAGGGGCAGGCTAACTATGGCTACACCTTC
NA,NA,TRBV30,TRBJ1-1,CAWSGVGTGNTEAFF,TGTGCCTGGAGTGGGGTGGGGACTGGGAACACTGAAGCTTTCTTT
TRBD2,NA,TRBV30,TRBJ2-2,CALLRTSGSTGELFF,TGTGCCTTACTCCGGACTAGCGGGAGTACCGGGGAGCTGTTTTTT
TRBD2,NA,TRBV6-5,TRBJ2-3,CASISGRASNTQYF,TGTGCCAGCATCAGTGGGAGGGCCTCAAATACGCAGTATTTT
TRBD2,NA,TRBV4-2,TRBJ2-3,CASSLGLGADTQYF,TGTGCCAGCAGCCTTGGACTAGGGGCAGATACGCAGTATTTT
NA,NA,TRBV6-5,TRBJ2-1,CASSYYSGSSYNEQFF,TGTGCCAGCAGTTACTACAGCGGGTCCTCCTACAATGAGCAGTTCTTC
NA,NA,TRBV6-5,TRBJ1-5,CASSYTGYQPQHF,TGTGCCAGCAGTTATACAGGGTACCAGCCCCAGCATTTT
TRBD2,NA,TRBV7-3,TRBJ2-3,CASSLIGTSGTYDTQYF,TGTGCCAGCAGCTTAATTGGGACTAGCGGGACTTATGATACGCAGTATTTT
TRBD1,NA,TRBV7-3,TRBJ2-1,CASSLTPARTGGNEQFF,TGTGCCAGCAGCTTAACCCCTGCCCGGACAGGGGGCAATGAGCAGTTCTTC
TRBD1,NA,TRBV2,TRBJ1-1,CASCQGGDTEAFF,TGTGCCAGCTGTCAGGGGGGCGACACTGAAGCTTTCTTT
NA,NA,TRBV2,TRBJ1-5,CASISGRANQPQHF,TGTGCCAGCATTTCGGGCAGGGCTAATCAGCCCCAGCATTTT
NA,NA,TRBV30,TRBJ1-2,CAWGNSEGIGYTF,TGTGCCTGGGGCAATTCAGAGGGAATCGGCTACACCTTC
TRBD1,NA,TRBV19,TRBJ2-7,CASSILTGDPYEQYF,TGTGCCAGTAGTATACTAACAGGGGACCCCTACGAGCAGTACTTC
TRBD2,NA,TRBV5-1,TRBJ2-7,CASSFSGGGEQYF,TGCGCCAGCAGCTTTTCGGGGGGGGGTGAGCAGTACTTC
NA,NA,TRBV30,TRBJ2-7,CAWSVRAGFSYEQYF,TGTGCCTGGAGTGTACGGGCGGGATTCTCCTACGAGCAGTACTTC
TRBD1,NA,TRBV4-2,TRBJ1-1,CASSLNPGQGIEAFF,TGTGCCAGCAGCTTAAACCCGGGACAGGGGATTGAAGCTTTCTTT
NA,NA,TRBV7-3,TRBJ2-4,CASSLNPQALAKNIQYF,TGTGCCAGCAGCTTAAATCCACAGGCACTAGCCAAAAACATTCAGTACTTC
TRBD1,NA,TRBV7-3,TRBJ2-5,CASSSTGETQYF,TGTGCCAGCAGCTCGACAGGGGAGACCCAGTACTTC
TRBD1,NA,TRBV6-1,TRBJ2-7,CASSPQQGLMWEQYF,TGTGCCAGCAGTCCCCAACAGGGGCTAATGTGGGAGCAGTACTTC
TRBD2,NA,TRBV27,TRBJ2-1,CASSLSSGIYNEQFF,TGTGCCAGCAGTTTGTCTAGCGGGATTTACAATGAGCAGTTCTTC
NA,NA,TRBV29-1,TRBJ1-3,CSVVWGPPSGNTIYF,TGCAGCGTTGTTTGGGGGCCACCCTCTGGAAACACCATATATTTT
TRBD1,NA,TRBV10-3,TRBJ1-2,CAISEGGQGDGYTF,TGTGCCATCAGTGAAGGGGGACAGGGGGATGGCTACACCTTC
TRBD1,NA,TRBV2,TRBJ1-2,CASPKGQGNYGYTF,TGTGCCAGTCCTAAGGGACAGGGTAACTATGGCTACACCTTC
TRBD1,NA,TRBV20-1,TRBJ1-2,CSADRGGGYTF,TGCAGTGCTGACAGGGGAGGCGGCTACACCTTC